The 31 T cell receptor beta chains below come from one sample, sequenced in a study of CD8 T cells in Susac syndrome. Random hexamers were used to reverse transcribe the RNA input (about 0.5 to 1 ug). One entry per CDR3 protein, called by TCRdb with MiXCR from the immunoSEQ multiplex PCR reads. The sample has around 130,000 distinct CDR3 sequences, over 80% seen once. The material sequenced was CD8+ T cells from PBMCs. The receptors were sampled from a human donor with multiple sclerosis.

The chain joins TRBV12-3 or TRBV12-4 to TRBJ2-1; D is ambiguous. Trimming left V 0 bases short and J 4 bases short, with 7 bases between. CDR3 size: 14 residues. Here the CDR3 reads CASSLAALYNEQFF. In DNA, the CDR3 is TGTGCCAGCAGTTTAGCAGCGCTATACAATGAGCAGTTCTTC.

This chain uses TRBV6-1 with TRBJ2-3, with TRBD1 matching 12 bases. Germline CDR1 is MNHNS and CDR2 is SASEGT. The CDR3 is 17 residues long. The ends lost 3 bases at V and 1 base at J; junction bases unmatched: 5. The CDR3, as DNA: TGTGCCAGCAGTGACCGGGACAGGGGGCGCCGCACAGATACGCAGTATTTT. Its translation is CASSDRDRGRRTDTQYF.

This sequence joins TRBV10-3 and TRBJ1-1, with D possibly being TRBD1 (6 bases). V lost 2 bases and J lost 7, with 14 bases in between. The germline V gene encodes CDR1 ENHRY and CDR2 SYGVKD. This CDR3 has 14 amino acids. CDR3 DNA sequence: TGTGCCATCAGTGAGAAGGGGGTTACTGATGAAGCTTTCTTT. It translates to CAISEKGVTDEAFF.

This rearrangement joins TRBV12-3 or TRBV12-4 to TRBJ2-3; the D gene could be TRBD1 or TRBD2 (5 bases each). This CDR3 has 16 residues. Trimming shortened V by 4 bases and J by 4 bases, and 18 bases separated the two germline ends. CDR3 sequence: CASSSGRSRDPDTQYF. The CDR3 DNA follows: TGTGCCAGCAGTTCAGGCCGAAGCCGGGACCCAGATACGCAGTATTTT.

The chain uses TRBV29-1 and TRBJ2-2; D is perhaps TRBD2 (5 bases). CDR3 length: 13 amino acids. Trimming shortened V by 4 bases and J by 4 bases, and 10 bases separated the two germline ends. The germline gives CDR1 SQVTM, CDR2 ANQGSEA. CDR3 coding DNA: TGCAGCGTTGCTAGTCGGGGCACCGGGGAGCTGTTTTTT. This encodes CSVASRGTGELFF.

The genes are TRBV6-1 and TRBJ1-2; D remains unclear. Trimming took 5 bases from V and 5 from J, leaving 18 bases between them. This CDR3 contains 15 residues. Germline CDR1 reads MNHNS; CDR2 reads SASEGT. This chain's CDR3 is CASSPSEARVYGYTF. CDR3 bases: TGTGCCAGCAGTCCCTCCGAGGCGAGAGTTTATGGCTACACCTTC.

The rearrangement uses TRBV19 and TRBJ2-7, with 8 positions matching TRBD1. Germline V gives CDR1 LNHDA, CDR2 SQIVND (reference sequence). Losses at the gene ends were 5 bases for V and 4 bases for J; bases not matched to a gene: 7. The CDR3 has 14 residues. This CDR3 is CASSAGQGEYEQYV. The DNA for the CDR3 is TGTGCCAGTAGTGCTGGACAGGGAGAGTACGAGCAGTACGTC.

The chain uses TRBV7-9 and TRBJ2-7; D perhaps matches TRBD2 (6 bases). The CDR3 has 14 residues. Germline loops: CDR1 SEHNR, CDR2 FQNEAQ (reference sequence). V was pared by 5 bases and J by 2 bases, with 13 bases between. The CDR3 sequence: CASSPGVETYEQYF. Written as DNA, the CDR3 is TGTGCCAGCAGCCCGGGGGTAGAAACCTACGAGCAGTACTTC.

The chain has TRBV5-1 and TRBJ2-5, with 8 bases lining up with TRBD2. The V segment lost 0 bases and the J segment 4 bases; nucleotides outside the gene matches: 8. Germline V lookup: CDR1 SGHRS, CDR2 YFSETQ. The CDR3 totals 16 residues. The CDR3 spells CASSLASGGGLETQYF. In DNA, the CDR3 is TGCGCCAGCAGCTTGGCGAGCGGGGGAGGTCTAGAGACCCAGTACTTC.

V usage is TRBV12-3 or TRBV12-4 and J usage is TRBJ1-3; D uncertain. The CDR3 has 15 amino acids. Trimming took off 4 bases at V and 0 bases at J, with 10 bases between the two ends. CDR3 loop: CASSSAAGSGNTIYF. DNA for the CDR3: TGTGCCAGCAGTTCGGCAGCAGGCTCTGGAAACACCATATATTTT.

The CDR3 nucleotides are TGTGCCAGTAGTATAGAAGGGGGCGAAAGCTCCTACAATGAGCAGTTCTTC. It codes for CASSIEGGESSYNEQFF. The chain has TRBV19 and TRBJ2-1; 7 nucleotides agree with TRBD1. The length of the CDR3 is 17 residues. Trimming took 0 bases from V and 0 from J; bases not matched to a gene: 5. Looked up from germline, CDR1 is LNHDA and CDR2 is SQIVND (reference sequence).

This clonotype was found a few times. CDR3 bases: TGTGCCAGCAGCTCCAGAGCGGGGGCGATCCAAGAGACCCAGTACTTC. Protein: CASSSRAGAIQETQYF. The gene calls are TRBV7-2 and TRBJ2-5; 8 bases fit TRBD2. The CDR3 runs 16 residues. V gave up 4 bases and J gave up 1 base; unmatched junction bases: 8. Germline-derived CDR1 and CDR2 are SGHTA and FQGNSA. Together with reference TRBV7-2 and TRBJ2-5, the CDR3 gives the full variable domain: GAGVSQSPSNKVTEKGKDVELRCDPISGHTALYWYRQSLGQGLEFLIYFQGNSAPDKSGLPSDRFSAERTGGSVSTLTIQRTQQEDSAVYLCASSSRAGAIQETQYFGPGTRLLVL.

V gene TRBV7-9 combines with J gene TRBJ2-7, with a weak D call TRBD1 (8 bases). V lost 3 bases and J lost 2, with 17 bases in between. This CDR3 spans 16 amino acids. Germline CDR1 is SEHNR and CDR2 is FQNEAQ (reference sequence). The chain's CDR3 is CASSFERDRPTYEQYF. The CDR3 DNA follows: TGTGCCAGCAGCTTCGAGCGGGACAGGCCCACCTACGAGCAGTACTTC.

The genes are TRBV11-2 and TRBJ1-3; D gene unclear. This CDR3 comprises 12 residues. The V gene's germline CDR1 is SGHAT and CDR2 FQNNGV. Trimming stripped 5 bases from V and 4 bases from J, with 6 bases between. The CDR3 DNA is TGTGCCAGCAGCCCCACCGGAAACACCATATATTTT. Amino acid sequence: CASSPTGNTIYF.

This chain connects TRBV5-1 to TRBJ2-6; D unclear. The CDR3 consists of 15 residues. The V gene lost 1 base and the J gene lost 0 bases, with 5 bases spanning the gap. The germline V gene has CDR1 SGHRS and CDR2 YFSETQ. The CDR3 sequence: CASSLWDSGANVLTF. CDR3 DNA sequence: TGCGCCAGCAGCTTGTGGGACTCTGGGGCCAACGTCCTGACTTTC.

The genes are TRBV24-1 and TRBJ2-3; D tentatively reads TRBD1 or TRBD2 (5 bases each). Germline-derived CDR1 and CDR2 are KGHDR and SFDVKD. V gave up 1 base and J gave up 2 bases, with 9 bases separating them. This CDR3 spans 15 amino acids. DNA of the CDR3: TGTGCCACCAGTGATTTTCTGGGGACCACAGATACGCAGTATTTT. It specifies CATSDFLGTTDTQYF.

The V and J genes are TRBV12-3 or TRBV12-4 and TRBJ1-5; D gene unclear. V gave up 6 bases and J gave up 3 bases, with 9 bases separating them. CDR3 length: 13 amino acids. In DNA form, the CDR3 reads TGTGCCAGCAGCAATCTTTACAATCAGCCCCAGCATTTT. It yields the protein CASSNLYNQPQHF.

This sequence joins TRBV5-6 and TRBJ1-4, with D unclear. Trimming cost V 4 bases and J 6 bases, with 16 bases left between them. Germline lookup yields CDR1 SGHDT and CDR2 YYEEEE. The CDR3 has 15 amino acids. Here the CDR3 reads CASSASEEGDEKLFF. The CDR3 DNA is TGTGCCAGCAGCGCCTCCGAGGAGGGAGATGAAAAACTGTTTTTT.

CDR3 bases: TGTGCCAGCAGCTTGGGACAGGGGTATTGGAATGAGCAGTTCTTC. Translated: CASSLGQGYWNEQFF. V is TRBV3-1 and J is TRBJ2-1, with 10 bases matching TRBD1. The CDR3 length is 15 residues. The V gene end was trimmed by 5 bases and the J gene end by 7 bases; junction bases not matched to a gene: 8. In germline, CDR1 is LGHDT, CDR2 YNNKEL (reference sequence).

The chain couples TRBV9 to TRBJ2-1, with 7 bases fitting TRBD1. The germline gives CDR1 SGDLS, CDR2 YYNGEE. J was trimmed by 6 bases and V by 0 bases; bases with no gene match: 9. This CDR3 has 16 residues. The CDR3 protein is CASSVGRDRVFNEQFF. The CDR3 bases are TGTGCCAGCAGCGTAGGTAGAGACAGGGTTTTCAATGAGCAGTTCTTC.

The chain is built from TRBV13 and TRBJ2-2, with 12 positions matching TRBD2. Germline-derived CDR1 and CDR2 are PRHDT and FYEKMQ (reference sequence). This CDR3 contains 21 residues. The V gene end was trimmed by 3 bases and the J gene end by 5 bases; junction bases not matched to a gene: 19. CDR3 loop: CASSFSVGTSGFLDGTGELFF. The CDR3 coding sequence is TGTGCCAGCAGCTTTTCGGTCGGGACTAGCGGGTTTCTCGATGGGACCGGGGAGCTGTTTTTT.

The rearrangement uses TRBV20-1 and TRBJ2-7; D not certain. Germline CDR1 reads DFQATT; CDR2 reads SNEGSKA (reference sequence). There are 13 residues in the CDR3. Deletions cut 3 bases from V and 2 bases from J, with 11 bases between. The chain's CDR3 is CSASVTEPYEQYF. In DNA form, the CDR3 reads TGCAGTGCTAGTGTGACGGAGCCCTACGAGCAGTACTTC.

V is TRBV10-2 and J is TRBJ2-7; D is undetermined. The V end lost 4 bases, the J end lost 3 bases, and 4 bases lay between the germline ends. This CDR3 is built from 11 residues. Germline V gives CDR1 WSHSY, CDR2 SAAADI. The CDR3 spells CASSVHYEQYF. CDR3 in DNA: TGCGCCAGCAGTGTACACTACGAGCAGTACTTC.

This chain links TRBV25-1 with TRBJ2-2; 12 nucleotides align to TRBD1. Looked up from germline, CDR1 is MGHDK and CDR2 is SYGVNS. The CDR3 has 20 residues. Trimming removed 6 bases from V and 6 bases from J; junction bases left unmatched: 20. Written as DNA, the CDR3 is TGTGCCAGCAGCCTAGAGGGACCGCCGGGACAGGGGGCCGACTCCGGGGAGCTGTTTTTT. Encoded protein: CASSLEGPPGQGADSGELFF. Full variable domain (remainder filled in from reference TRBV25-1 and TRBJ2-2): EADIYQTPRYLVIGTGKKITLECSQTMGHDKMYWYQQDPGMELHLIHYSYGVNSTEKGDLSSESTVSRIRTEHFPLTLESARPSHTSQYLCASSLEGPPGQGADSGELFFGEGSRLTVL.

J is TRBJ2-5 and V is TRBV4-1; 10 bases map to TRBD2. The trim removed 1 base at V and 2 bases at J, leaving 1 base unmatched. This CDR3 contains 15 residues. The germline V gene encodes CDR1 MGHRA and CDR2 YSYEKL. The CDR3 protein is CASSQGGLAQETQYF. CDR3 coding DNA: TGCGCCAGCAGCCAAGGGGGACTAGCGCAAGAGACCCAGTACTTC.

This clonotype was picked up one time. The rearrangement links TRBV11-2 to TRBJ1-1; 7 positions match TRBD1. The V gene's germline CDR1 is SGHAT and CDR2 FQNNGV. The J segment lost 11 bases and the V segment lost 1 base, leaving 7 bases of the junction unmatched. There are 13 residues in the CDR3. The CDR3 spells CASSLGDRGLAFF. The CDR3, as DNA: TGTGCCAGCAGCTTAGGCGATAGGGGGCTGGCTTTCTTT.

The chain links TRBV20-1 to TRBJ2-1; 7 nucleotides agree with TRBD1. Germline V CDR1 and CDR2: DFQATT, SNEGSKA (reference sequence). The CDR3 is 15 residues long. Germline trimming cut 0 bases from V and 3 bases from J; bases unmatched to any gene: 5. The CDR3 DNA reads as TGCAGTGCTAGAGATTCGGGGACAGTCTACAATGAGCAGTTCTTC. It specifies CSARDSGTVYNEQFF.

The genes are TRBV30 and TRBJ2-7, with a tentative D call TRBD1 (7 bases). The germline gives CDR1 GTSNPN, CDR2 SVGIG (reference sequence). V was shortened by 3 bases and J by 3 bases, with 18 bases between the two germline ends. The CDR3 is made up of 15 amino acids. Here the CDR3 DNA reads TGTGCCTGGAGGGGACTCCAAGGACAGGTCTACGAGCAGTACTTC. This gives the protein CAWRGLQGQVYEQYF.

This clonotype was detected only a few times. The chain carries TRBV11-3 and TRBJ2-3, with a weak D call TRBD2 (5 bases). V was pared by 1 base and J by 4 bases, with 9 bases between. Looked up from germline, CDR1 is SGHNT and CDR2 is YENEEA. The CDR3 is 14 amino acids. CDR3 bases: TGTGCCAGCAGCTTAGTGGGAGAGGCAGATACGCAGTATTTT. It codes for CASSLVGEADTQYF.

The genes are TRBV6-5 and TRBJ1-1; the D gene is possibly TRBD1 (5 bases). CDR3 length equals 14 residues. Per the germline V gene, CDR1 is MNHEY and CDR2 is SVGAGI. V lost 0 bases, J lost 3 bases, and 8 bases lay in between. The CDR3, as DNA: TGTGCCAGCAGTTACTCCACAGGTTACACTGAAGCTTTCTTT. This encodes CASSYSTGYTEAFF.

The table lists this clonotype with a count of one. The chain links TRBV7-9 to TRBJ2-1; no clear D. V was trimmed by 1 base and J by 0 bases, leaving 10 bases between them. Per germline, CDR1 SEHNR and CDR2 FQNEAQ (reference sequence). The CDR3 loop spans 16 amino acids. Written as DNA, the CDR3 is TGTGCCAGCAGCTTAGAGGGTCGCAGCTCCTACAATGAGCAGTTCTTC. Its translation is CASSLEGRSSYNEQFF.